The next 22 T cell receptor beta chains were all read from a single sample in a study of blood T cell repertoires in COVID-19 (dated by TCRdb to 2020 to 2021). The library was built by means of the immunoSEQ multiplex PCR assay. Not all clones reach the TCRdb copy of this immuneACCESS table, which keeps in-frame sequences only. Checked studies attribute under half of the gap to unresolved V genes and leave the rest unexplained. Recorded for this sample are 9,500 to 15,000 clones; 71% of them occurred a single time. The ten largest account for 6% of the sample. Sequences were obtained from peripheral blood. The receptors come from a man aged 55 to 70 with COVID-19, enrolled during active disease.

The V call is TRBV2, the J call TRBJ2-2; 14 bases align to TRBD2. The germline CDR1 and CDR2 sequences are SNHLY and FYNNEI. The CDR3 sequence is 16 residues long. J gave up 5 bases and V 6 bases, and 5 bases lay outside the gene matches. CDR3 DNA sequence: TGTGCCAGCAGCGGGACTAGCGGGAGACCGACCGGGGAGCTGTTTTTT. As protein: CASSGTSGRPTGELFF. Together with reference TRBV2 and TRBJ2-2, the CDR3 gives the full variable domain: EPEVTQTPSHQVTQMGQEVILRCVPISNHLYFYWYRQILGQKVEFLVSFYNNEISEKSEIFDDQFSVERPDGSNFTLKIRSTKLEDSAMYFCASSGTSGRPTGELFFGEGSRLTVL.

The rearrangement joins TRBV28 to TRBJ1-2, with D tentatively TRBD1 (5 bases). The germline V and J ends were trimmed by 7 bases and 3 bases, with 12 bases remaining between them. The CDR3 totals 13 residues. CDR1 and CDR2 (germline): MDHEN, SYDVKM. The CDR3 spells CASISPGYYGYTF. The CDR3 DNA reads as TGTGCCAGCATCTCACCAGGGTACTATGGCTACACCTTC.

This clone was detected once. The rearrangement links TRBV4-1 to TRBJ1-1; D is perhaps TRBD1 (5 bases). Trimming cost V 2 bases and J 3 bases, with 13 bases left between them. The CDR3 runs to 15 residues. The germline CDR1 and CDR2 sequences are MGHRA and YSYEKL. CDR3 coding DNA: TGCGCCAGCAGCCAAATTGGTACAGGACACACTGAAGCTTTCTTT. Its protein is CASSQIGTGHTEAFF.

Only one count was recorded for this clone. V usage is TRBV7-9 and J usage is TRBJ1-3, with D unclear. Germline CDR1 reads SEHNR; CDR2 reads FQNEAQ (reference sequence). This CDR3 contains 14 residues. Trimming pared 1 base from V and 0 bases from J, leaving 4 bases between. In nucleotides, the CDR3 is TGTGCCAGCAGCTTAGACGGCTCTGGAAACACCATATATTTT. It translates to CASSLDGSGNTIYF.

The V and J genes are TRBV18 and TRBJ1-4; tentatively, D is TRBD1 (5 bases). CDR3 length equals 15 residues. CDR1 is KGHSH and CDR2 is LQKENI in the germline V gene. V was shortened by 1 base and J by 3 bases, with 9 bases between the two germline ends. The CDR3, as DNA: TGTGCCAGCTCACCACGCGGGACGGCTAATGAAAAACTGTTTTTT. It yields the protein CASSPRGTANEKLFF.

This rearrangement joins TRBV5-1 to TRBJ1-3; the D is unclear. V dropped 4 bases and J dropped 3 bases, with 14 bases sitting between them. The CDR3 has 15 residues. The V gene's germline CDR1 is SGHRS and CDR2 YFSETQ. The CDR3 coding sequence is TGCGCCAGCAGCGGCGGTTCCGGGTTTGGAAACACCATATATTTT. Protein product: CASSGGSGFGNTIYF. Looking up the rest from reference TRBV5-1 and TRBJ1-3 gives the full variable domain: KAGVTQTPRYLIKTRGQQVTLSCSPISGHRSVSWYQQTPGQGLQFLFEYFSETQRNKGNFPGRFSGRQFSNSRSEMNVSTLELGDSALYLCASSGGSGFGNTIYFGEGSWLTVV.

Only a few counts were recorded for this clone. The chain employs TRBV9 and TRBJ2-5, with TRBD2 matching over 9 bases. This CDR3 spans 17 amino acids. CDR1 is SGDLS and CDR2 is YYNGEE in the germline V gene. After removal of 1 base from V and 2 bases from J, the junction contained 9 bases not matched to a gene. The CDR3 DNA is TGTGCCAGCAGCGTACTCCCTGCGGGGGGGCAACAAGAGACCCAGTACTTC. Its protein is CASSVLPAGGQQETQYF.

V is TRBV28 and J is TRBJ2-7; 8 bases fit TRBD1. This CDR3 contains 17 residues. Germline V lookup: CDR1 MDHEN, CDR2 SYDVKM. The V and J ends lost 6 bases and 0 bases, in that order; junction bases with no gene match: 13. Written as DNA, the CDR3 is TGTGCCAGCAGCATTTCCGGGACAGGTCAGAGCTCCTACGAGCAGTACTTC. Its translation is CASSISGTGQSSYEQYF.

The rearrangement links TRBV28 to TRBJ2-3; the D gene is possibly TRBD2 (5 bases). This CDR3 is 16 amino acids long. V lost 5 bases, J lost 0 bases, and 15 bases lay in between. Germline-derived CDR1 and CDR2 are MDHEN and SYDVKM. The CDR3 DNA reads TGTGCCAGCAGTCCTGGTGCGTCGGGAAGCACAGATACGCAGTATTTT. Its translation: CASSPGASGSTDTQYF.

The chain carries TRBV14 and TRBJ1-4; D is uncertain. CDR1 and CDR2 (germline): SGHDN, FVKESK. The V end was cut by 4 bases, the J end by 8 bases, with 17 bases between. The CDR3 is 15 amino acids. CDR3 loop: CASSPAGLVWEKLFF. DNA of the CDR3: TGTGCCAGCAGCCCTGCGGGTCTAGTATGGGAAAAACTGTTTTTT.

The gene calls are TRBV6-4 and TRBJ2-1; perhaps TRBD2 as D (6 bases). V lost 6 bases and J 1 base, leaving 10 bases between the germline ends. Germline V CDR1 and CDR2: MRHNA, SNTAGT. The length of the CDR3 is 14 residues. The CDR3: CASRREASYNEQFF. CDR3 nucleotide sequence: TGTGCCAGCAGGAGGGAGGCGTCCTACAATGAGCAGTTCTTC.

The V gene is TRBV23-1, the J gene TRBJ2-3; 10 positions match TRBD1. Being an ORF, TRBV23-1 has a function that is uncertain. This CDR3 is 16 amino acids long. The junction had 4 bases not matched to a gene; V was cut back by 1 base and J by 3 bases. The CDR3 bases are TGCGCCAGCAGTCAATATCGGGACAGGGGAACAGATACGCAGTATTTT. This translates into CASSQYRDRGTDTQYF.

This clone appeared a few times. The CDR3 sequence is CASSLFSRGANGYTF. The DNA of the CDR3 is TGTGCCAGCAGTTTATTCTCCAGGGGAGCTAATGGCTACACCTTC. The chain has TRBV27 and TRBJ1-2; D possibly corresponds to TRBD1 (6 bases). Germline-derived CDR1 and CDR2 are MNHEY and SMNVEV (reference sequence). There are 15 residues in the CDR3. V was trimmed by 1 base and J by 6 bases, leaving 15 bases between them.

CDR3 amino acids: CASSLGTGRNTEAFF. The CDR3 DNA reads TGTGCCAGCAGCCTTGGGACAGGGCGGAACACTGAAGCTTTCTTT. The chain recombines TRBV5-6 with TRBJ1-1, with TRBD1 matching over 9 bases. The CDR3 is 15 amino acids. V lost 4 bases and J lost 1; bases outside the gene matches: 5. CDR1 is SGHDT and CDR2 is YYEEEE in the germline V gene.

The chain couples TRBV29-1 to TRBJ2-1; D is perhaps TRBD2 (7 bases). The germline gives CDR1 SQVTM, CDR2 ANQGSEA. The CDR3 is made up of 13 amino acids. Deletions cut 7 bases from V and 2 bases from J, with 12 bases between. The DNA for the CDR3 is TGCAGCGCCCGGGGGGCTACCTACAATGAGCAGTTCTTC. This translates into CSARGATYNEQFF.

The J gene is TRBJ2-2, the V gene TRBV15, with D possibly being TRBD2 (6 bases). The V end lost 1 base, the J end lost 2 bases, and 11 bases lay between the germline ends. The CDR3 is made up of 16 amino acids. The germline V gene encodes CDR1 LNHNV and CDR2 YYDKDF (reference sequence). In DNA form, the CDR3 reads TGTGCCACCAGCAGAGTGGCGGGACTTAACACCGGGGAGCTGTTTTTT. Translated, it gives CATSRVAGLNTGELFF.

The gene calls are TRBV5-1 and TRBJ2-2; 11 nucleotides line up with TRBD2. Trimming took 0 bases from V and 0 from J; bases not matched to a gene: 4. Germline V gives CDR1 SGHRS, CDR2 YFSETQ. This CDR3 is built from 18 residues. The CDR3 coding sequence is TGCGCCAGCAGCTTGGAGGCTAGCGGGAGGTCGAACACCGGGGAGCTGTTTTTT. This encodes CASSLEASGRSNTGELFF. Supplemented by reference TRBV5-1 and TRBJ2-2, the full variable domain reads KAGVTQTPRYLIKTRGQQVTLSCSPISGHRSVSWYQQTPGQGLQFLFEYFSETQRNKGNFPGRFSGRQFSNSRSEMNVSTLELGDSALYLCASSLEASGRSNTGELFFGEGSRLTVL.

The V gene is TRBV20-1, the J gene TRBJ2-7; perhaps TRBD1 as D (5 bases). The CDR3 runs 11 residues. The ends were cut back, 5 bases at V and 2 bases at J, with 7 bases in the middle. Per germline, CDR1 DFQATT and CDR2 SNEGSKA (reference sequence). In DNA, the CDR3 is TGCAGTGCTTCGGACACCTACGAGCAGTACGTC. Amino acid sequence: CSASDTYEQYV.

This chain joins TRBV9 and TRBJ2-2, with 11 bases identical to TRBD1. CDR1 and CDR2 (germline): SGDLS, YYNGEE. The CDR3 is 14 amino acids. After removal of 2 bases from V and 6 bases from J, the junction contained 0 bases not matched to a gene. The CDR3 DNA follows: TGTGCCAGCAGCGTGGGACAGGGGGCCGGGGAGCTGTTTTTT. Translating gives CASSVGQGAGELFF.

The chain is built from TRBV13 and TRBJ1-1; D is perhaps TRBD1 (5 bases). With 5 bases removed from V and 1 base from J, the gap between germline ends came to 11 bases. This CDR3 has 14 amino acids. Per the germline V gene, CDR1 is PRHDT and CDR2 is FYEKMQ (reference sequence). The CDR3 loop is CASSPEDRNTEAFF. DNA for the CDR3: TGTGCCAGCAGCCCGGAAGACAGGAACACTGAAGCTTTCTTT.

The chain is built from TRBV19 and TRBJ1-2; 7 nucleotides align to TRBD1. From germline, CDR1 is LNHDA and CDR2 SQIVND (reference sequence). The CDR3 totals 14 residues. With V trimmed by 5 bases and J by 8 bases, 11 bases remained unmatched. The CDR3 DNA is TGTGCCAGTAGTGCCTCGACAGGGTCAGGGGGCTACACCTTC. Its translation is CASSASTGSGGYTF.

This clone was counted between two and nine times. This chain uses TRBV5-8 with TRBJ1-5, with D maybe TRBD1 (5 bases). V lost 1 base, J lost 5 bases, and 7 bases lay in between. CDR3 length: 13 amino acids. In germline, CDR1 is SGHTS, CDR2 YDEGEE. CDR3 coding DNA: TGTGCCAGCAGCTTGACCAGGGATCAGCCCCAGCATTTT. Translating it yields CASSLTRDQPQHF.